This TCR beta chain appears in the sequencing data of a study of T cells in Graves' hyperthyroidism and ophthalmopathy. Diagnosis relied on clinical symptoms, serum thyroxine and TRAb, thyroid ultrasound and orbital computed tomography. With respect to this clonotype: Its cognate antigen is unknown.

Study-level findings and limits: In the blood, most expanded thyroid clonotypes above 0.001 appeared as well.

Amplification yielded TCR beta CDR3 regions, with RNA transcripts as the source. The primer set for the first-round RT-PCR of the TCR CDR3 was HTBI. One entry per CDR3 protein results from TCRdb running MiXCR on the multiplex PCR reads. Among 450,000 to 700,000 distinct CDR3 sequences, 35% to 55% were seen once, and the ten largest hold about 20%. V lost 3 bases and J lost 7, with 15 bases in between. Germline V gives CDR1 LNHNV, CDR2 YYDKDF (reference sequence). The CDR3 is 14 amino acids. The TCR originated in an adult woman with Graves' disease, either hyperthyroidism or ophthalmopathy (not recorded which). This chain uses TRBV15 with TRBJ1-1, with a possible D match to TRBD1 (6 bases). Sequencing was done on a sample of peripheral blood or thyroid tissue (not recorded which). The CDR3 nucleotides are TGTGCCACCAGCAGTCAGTGGGGGGCGGGTGAAGCTTTCTTT. Its protein product is CATSSQWGAGEAFF.